The 6 T cell receptor beta chains below were found in one sample sequenced in a study of OX40 agonist ivuxolimab in advanced cancers. Sequenced by immunoSEQ multiplex PCR; TCRdb stores in-frame clones only, minus some. The sample yields fewer than 80,000 clones, 85% seen once. The sample consisted of CD4+ or CD8+ T cells sorted from blood, taken in a trial of the OX40 agonist ivuxolimab. All receptors come from an adult with an advanced solid tumor such as melanoma, head and neck, liver or kidney cancer.

This rearrangement joins TRBV18 to TRBJ1-1; unclear D gene. Germline V gene sequence: CDR1 KGHSH, CDR2 LQKENI. The germline V and J ends were trimmed by 5 bases and 4 bases, with 11 bases remaining between them. The CDR3 has 13 residues. The CDR3 reads CASSVDGSTEAFF. The CDR3 nucleotides read TGTGCCAGCTCAGTGGACGGTAGCACTGAAGCTTTCTTT.

A single count supports this clone. This chain links TRBV5-8 with TRBJ1-1; D perhaps matches TRBD1 (6 bases). This CDR3 region has 13 residues. Trimming shortened V by 9 bases and J by 4 bases, and 16 bases separated the two germline ends. Germline CDR1 SGHTS, CDR2 YDEGEE. In DNA form, the CDR3 reads TGTGCCATCCTAGAGGGGGGGAGCACTGAAGCTTTCTTT. Residues: CAILEGGSTEAFF. Drawing the rest from reference TRBV5-8 and TRBJ1-1, the complete variable domain is EAGVTQSPTHLIKTRGQQATLRCSPISGHTSVYWYQQALGLGLQFLLWYDEGEERNRGNFPPRFSGRQFPNYSSELNVNALELEDSALYLCAILEGGSTEAFFGQGTRLTVV.

The CDR3: CASSAQAGGRETQYF. Here the CDR3 DNA reads TGTGCCAGCAGTGCCCAGGCGGGGGGACGAGAGACCCAGTACTTC. The gene calls are TRBV25-1 and TRBJ2-5, with 8 bases aligning to TRBD2. CDR3 length: 15 residues. The V gene end was trimmed by 4 bases and the J gene end by 4 bases; junction bases not matched to a gene: 8. Germline assignment: CDR1 MGHDK and CDR2 SYGVNS.

The rearrangement joins TRBV7-3 to TRBJ2-2; D not resolved. The CDR3 extends over 15 amino acids. In germline, CDR1 is SGHTA, CDR2 FQGTGA. V lost 2 bases and J lost 7, with 14 bases in between. The CDR3 DNA reads TGTGCCAGCAGCTTAGACTTTTCGTACAGCGGGGAGCTGTTTTTT. This sequence encodes CASSLDFSYSGELFF.

The rearrangement links TRBV6-1 to TRBJ1-5, with unresolved D. V was clipped by 3 bases and J by 7 bases, with 10 bases between them. Germline assignment: CDR1 MNHNS and CDR2 SASEGT. The CDR3 consists of 13 residues. The CDR3 loop reads CASSDNSLQPQHF. The CDR3 DNA reads as TGTGCCAGCAGTGACAACAGTCTACAGCCCCAGCATTTT.

In its sample, this clone was seen a few times. The chain recombines TRBV19 with TRBJ2-7, with D tentatively TRBD1 (5 bases). The germline V gene has CDR1 LNHDA and CDR2 SQIVND (reference sequence). The CDR3 spans 13 residues. V lost 3 bases, J lost 2 bases, and 8 bases lay in between. CDR3 sequence: CASSIGRAYEQYF. The CDR3 bases are TGTGCCAGTAGTATCGGCAGGGCCTACGAGCAGTACTTC.